This T cell receptor (beta chain) was found in a study of CXCR3-negative and CXCR3-positive naive CD8 T cells. Naivety in CD8+ T cells corresponded to a CD45RO-CCR7+CD27+CD95- phenotype. CDR1 and CDR2 from the germline V gene are DFQATT and SNEGSKA (reference sequence). This CDR3 comprises 16 residues. The authors made the TRB cDNA libraries by 5' RACE using UMI labels. TCRdb re-called the 5' RACE reads; every CDR3 protein appears as one record, without DNA. The record lists roughly 89,000 distinct CDR3 sequences, of which the ten most abundant hold around 1.7%. This sequence originates from a human donor in good health. Some clones in this sample may be carry-over from other donors' samples. The chain has TRBV20-1 and TRBJ2-1; the D gene TCRdb calls, TRBD2, cannot be checked with no DNA. Material for sequencing was naive CXCR3- CD8+ T cells from blood. As to subset: CD45RO-CCR7+CD27+CD95- naive CD8+ T cells lacking CXCR3 (TNR3-). The CDR3 here is CSAHPLAGGPSNEQFF.